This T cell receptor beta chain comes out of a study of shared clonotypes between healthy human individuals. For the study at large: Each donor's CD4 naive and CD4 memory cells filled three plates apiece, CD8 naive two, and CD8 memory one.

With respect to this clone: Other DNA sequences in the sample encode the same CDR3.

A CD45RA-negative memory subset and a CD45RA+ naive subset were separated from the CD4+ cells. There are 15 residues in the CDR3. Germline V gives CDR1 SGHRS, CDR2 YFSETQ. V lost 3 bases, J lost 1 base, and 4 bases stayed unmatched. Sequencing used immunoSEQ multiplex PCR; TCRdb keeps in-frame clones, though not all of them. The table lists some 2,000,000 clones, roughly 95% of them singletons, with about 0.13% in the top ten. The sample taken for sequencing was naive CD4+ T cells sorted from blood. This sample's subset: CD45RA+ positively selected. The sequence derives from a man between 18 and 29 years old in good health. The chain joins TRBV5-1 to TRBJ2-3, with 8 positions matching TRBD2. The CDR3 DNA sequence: TGCGCCAGCAGCTCCTTGACTAGCGGCACAGATACGCAGTATTTT. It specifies CASSSLTSGTDTQYF.